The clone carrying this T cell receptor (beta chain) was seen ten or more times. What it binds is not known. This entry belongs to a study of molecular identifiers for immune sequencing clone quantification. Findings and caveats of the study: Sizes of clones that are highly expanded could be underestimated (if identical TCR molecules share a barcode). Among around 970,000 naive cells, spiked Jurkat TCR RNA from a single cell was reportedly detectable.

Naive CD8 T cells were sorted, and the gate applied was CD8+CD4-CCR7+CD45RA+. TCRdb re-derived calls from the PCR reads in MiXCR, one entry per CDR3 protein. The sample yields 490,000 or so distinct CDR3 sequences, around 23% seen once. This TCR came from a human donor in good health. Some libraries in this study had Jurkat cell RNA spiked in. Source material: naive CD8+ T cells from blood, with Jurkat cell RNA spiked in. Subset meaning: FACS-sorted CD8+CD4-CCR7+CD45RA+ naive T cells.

Written as DNA, the CDR3 is TGTGCCAGCAGTACGGACAGGGCGATTGAGGGCAATCAGCCCCAGCATTTT. It specifies CASSTDRAIEGNQPQHF. This rearrangement joins TRBV28 to TRBJ1-5, with 8 bases matching TRBD1. From germline, CDR1 is MDHEN and CDR2 SYDVKM. The CDR3 consists of 17 residues. Unmatched junction bases numbered 11, after V lost 5 bases and J lost 2 bases. The full variable domain, rest sourced from reference TRBV28 and TRBJ1-5, is DVKVTQSSRYLVKRTGEKVFLECVQDMDHENMFWYRQDPGLGLRLIYFSYDVKMKEKGDIPEGYSVSREKKERFSLILESASTNQTSMYLCASSTDRAIEGNQPQHFGDGTRLSIL.